This T cell receptor (beta chain) was retrieved from a study of blood T cell repertoires in COVID-19. After removal of 4 bases from V and 0 bases from J, the junction contained 10 bases not matched to a gene. Germline V gives CDR1 SGHRS, CDR2 YFSETQ. This CDR3 is built from 17 residues. Sequencing used immunoSEQ multiplex PCR; TCRdb keeps in-frame clones, though not all of them. The table shows about 63,000 clones, with about 81% occurring only once. This clone was seen a few times. The gene calls are TRBV5-1 and TRBJ1-2, with 9 bases fitting TRBD1. Sequenced sample: peripheral blood. This TCR came from a man aged 60 to 75 with COVID-19, enrolled during active disease. Here the CDR3 DNA reads TGCGCCAGCAGCCCCGATCTGTGGGACAGGGCTAACTATGGCTACACCTTC. This sequence encodes CASSPDLWDRANYGYTF. Looking up the rest from reference TRBV5-1 and TRBJ1-2 gives the full variable domain: KAGVTQTPRYLIKTRGQQVTLSCSPISGHRSVSWYQQTPGQGLQFLFEYFSETQRNKGNFPGRFSGRQFSNSRSEMNVSTLELGDSALYLCASSPDLWDRANYGYTFGSGTRLTVV.